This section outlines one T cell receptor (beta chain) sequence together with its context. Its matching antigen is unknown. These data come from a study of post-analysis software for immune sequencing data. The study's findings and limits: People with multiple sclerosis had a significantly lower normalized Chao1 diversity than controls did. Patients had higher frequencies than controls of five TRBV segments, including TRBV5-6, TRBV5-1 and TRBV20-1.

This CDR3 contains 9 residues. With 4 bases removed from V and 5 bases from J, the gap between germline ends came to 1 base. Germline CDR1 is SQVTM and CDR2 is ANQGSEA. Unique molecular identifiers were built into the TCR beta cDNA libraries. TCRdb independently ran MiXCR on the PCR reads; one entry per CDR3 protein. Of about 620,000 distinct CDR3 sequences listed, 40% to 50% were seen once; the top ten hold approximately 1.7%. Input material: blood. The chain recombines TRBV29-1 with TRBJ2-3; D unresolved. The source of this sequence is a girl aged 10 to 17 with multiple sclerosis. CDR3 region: CSVGDTQYF. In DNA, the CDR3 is TGCAGCGTTGGAGATACGCAGTATTTT.